This T cell receptor (beta chain) was obtained from a study of T cells after yellow fever vaccination. Study-wide results and caveats: Subsequent to the booster, the majority of primary-vaccination clones reappeared (96% CD4, about 90% CD8).

TCRdb processed the 5' RACE reads anew with MiXCR; each CDR3 protein has one entry. This repertoire shows approximately 170,000 distinct CDR3 sequences, approximately 10% found once; its top ten account for 36%. The CDR3 is made up of 16 amino acids. V lost 3 bases and J lost 2; bases outside the gene matches: 6. CDR1 and CDR2 (germline): MGHRA, YSYEKL. This clonotype was seen a handful of times. What it binds is unknown. This sequence originates from a man between 18 and 35 years old who received the YFV17D yellow fever vaccine. This rearrangement joins TRBV4-1 to TRBJ2-5; 10 nucleotides match TRBD1. The material was CD8+ T cells sorted from PBMCs, obtained 15 days after the yellow fever booster vaccination. CDR3 DNA sequence: TGCGCCAGCAGCCAGAAGACAGGGGGCTGGCAAGAGACCCAGTACTTC. It specifies CASSQKTGGWQETQYF.